This T cell receptor (beta chain) appears in the sequencing data of a study of blood T cell repertoires in COVID-19. Data came from immunoSEQ multiplex PCR; TCRdb stores just in-frame clones and leaves some out. The sample consists of over 200,000 clones, around 93% of them appearing once. The CDR3 is 15 residues long. The V and J ends lost 3 bases and 5 bases, in that order; junction bases with no gene match: 9. The germline V gene encodes CDR1 GTSNPN and CDR2 SVGIG (reference sequence). V and J are TRBV30 and TRBJ2-2; 7 nucleotides align to TRBD1. Source material: PBMCs or T cells enriched from blood (not recorded which). The TCR sequence derives from a human donor in a cohort exposed to, infected with or recovered from COVID-19 (not recorded which). The donor label of this sample is uncertain. In nucleotides, the CDR3 is TGTGCCTGGAGAGCCCTGAGGGGGCGGACCGGGGAGCTGTTTTTT. Protein sequence: CAWRALRGRTGELFF.